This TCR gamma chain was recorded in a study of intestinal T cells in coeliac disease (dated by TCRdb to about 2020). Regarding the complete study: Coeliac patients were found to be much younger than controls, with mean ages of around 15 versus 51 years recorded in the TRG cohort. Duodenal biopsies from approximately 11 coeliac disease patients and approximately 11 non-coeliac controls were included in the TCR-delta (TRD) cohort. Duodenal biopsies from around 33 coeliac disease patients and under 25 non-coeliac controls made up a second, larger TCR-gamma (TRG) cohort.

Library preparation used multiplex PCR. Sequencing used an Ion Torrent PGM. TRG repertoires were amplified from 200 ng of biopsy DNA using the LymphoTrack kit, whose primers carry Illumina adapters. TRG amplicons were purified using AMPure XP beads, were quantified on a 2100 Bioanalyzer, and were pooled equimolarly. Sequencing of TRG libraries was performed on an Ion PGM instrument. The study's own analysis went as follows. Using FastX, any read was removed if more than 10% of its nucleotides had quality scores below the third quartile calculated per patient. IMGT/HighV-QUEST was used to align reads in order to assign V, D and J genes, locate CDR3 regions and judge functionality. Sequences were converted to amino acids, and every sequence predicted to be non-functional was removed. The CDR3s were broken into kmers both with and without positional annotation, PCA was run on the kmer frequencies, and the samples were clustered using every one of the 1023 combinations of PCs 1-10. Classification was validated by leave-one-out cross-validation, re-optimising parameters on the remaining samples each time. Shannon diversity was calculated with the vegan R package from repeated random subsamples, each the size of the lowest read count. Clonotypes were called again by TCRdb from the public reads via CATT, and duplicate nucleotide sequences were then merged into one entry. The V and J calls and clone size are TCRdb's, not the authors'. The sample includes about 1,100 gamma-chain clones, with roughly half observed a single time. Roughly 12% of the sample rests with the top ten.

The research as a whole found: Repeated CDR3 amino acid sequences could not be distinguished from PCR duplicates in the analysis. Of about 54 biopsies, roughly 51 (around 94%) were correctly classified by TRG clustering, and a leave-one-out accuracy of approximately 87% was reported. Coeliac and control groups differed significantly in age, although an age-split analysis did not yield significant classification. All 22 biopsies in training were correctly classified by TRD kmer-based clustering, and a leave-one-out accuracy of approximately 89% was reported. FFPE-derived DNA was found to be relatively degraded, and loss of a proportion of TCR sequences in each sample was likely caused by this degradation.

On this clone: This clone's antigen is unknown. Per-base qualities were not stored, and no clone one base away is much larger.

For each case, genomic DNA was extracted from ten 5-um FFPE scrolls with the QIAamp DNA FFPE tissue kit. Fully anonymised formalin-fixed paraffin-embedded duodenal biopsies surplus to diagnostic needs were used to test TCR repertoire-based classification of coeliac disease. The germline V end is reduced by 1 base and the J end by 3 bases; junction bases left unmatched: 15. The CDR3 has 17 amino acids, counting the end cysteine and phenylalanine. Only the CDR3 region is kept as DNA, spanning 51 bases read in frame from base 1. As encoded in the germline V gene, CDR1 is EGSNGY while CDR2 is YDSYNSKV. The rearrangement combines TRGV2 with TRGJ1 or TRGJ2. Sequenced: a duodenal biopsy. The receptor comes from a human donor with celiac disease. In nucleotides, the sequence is TGTGCCACCTGGGACGGCCCCCCTGCGGTCTTTTATTATAAGAAACTCTTT. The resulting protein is CATWDGPPAVFYYKKLF.